The present T cell receptor (beta chain) was sequenced within a study of T-cell reconstitution after alpha-beta-depleted transplantation in children. There are many counts of this clonotype. The TCRbeta library was prepared with unique molecular identifiers. From the PCR reads, TCRdb called clonotypes with MiXCR, one entry per CDR3 protein. The sample comprises 360,000 or so distinct CDR3 sequences, roughly 22% of which are singletons, and 3.8% rests with the top ten. In germline, CDR1 is DFQATT, CDR2 SNEGSKA (reference sequence). The CDR3 totals 16 residues. V lost 0 bases and J lost 6; bases outside the gene matches: 3.

Source: PBMCs from the stem cell graft donor, taken from the stem cell graft. This sequence originates from a human donor who donated a stem cell graft to a child with acute myeloid leukemia. This chain joins TRBV20-1 and TRBJ2-1; 15 nucleotides align to TRBD2. The CDR3 bases are TGCAGTGCTAGAGATCCGGGACTAGCGGGAGGCAATGAGCAGTTCTTC. Translation gives CSARDPGLAGGNEQFF.